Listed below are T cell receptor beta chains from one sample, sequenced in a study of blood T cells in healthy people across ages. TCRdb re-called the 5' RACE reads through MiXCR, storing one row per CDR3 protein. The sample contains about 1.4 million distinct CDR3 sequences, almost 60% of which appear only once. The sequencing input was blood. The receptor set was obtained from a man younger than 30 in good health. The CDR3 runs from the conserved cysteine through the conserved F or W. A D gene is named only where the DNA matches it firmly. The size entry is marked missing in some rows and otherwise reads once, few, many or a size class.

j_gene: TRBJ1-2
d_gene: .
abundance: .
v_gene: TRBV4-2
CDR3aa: CASSLPPVPDRSHYGYTF
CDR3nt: TGTGCCAGCAGCCTCCCACCGGTGCCTGACAGGTCACACTATGGCTACACCTTC

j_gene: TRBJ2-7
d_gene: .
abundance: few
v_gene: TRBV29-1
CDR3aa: CSVTNRNNYEEQYF
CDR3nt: TGCAGCGTCACGAACAGGAACAACTACGAGGAGCAGTACTTC

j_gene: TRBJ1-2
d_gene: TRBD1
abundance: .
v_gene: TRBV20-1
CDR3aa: CSAREGQGGGYTF
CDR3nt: TGCAGTGCTAGAGAAGGACAGGGAGGCGGCTACACCTTC

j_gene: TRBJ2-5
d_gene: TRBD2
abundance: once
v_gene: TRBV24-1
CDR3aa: CATSDGGLAGVETQYF
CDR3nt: TGTGCCACCAGTGATGGGGGACTAGCGGGGGTGGAGACCCAGTACTTC

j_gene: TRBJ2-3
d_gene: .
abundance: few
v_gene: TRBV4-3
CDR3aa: CASSRTELADTQYF
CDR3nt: TGCGCCAGCAGCCGGACAGAGCTAGCGGATACGCAGTATTTT

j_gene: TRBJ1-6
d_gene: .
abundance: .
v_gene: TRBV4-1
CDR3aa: CASSPGIYNSPLHF
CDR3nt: TGCGCCAGCAGCCCGGGAATTTATAATTCACCCCTCCACTTT

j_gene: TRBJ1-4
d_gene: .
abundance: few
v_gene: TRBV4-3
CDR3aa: CASSQDWAGTNEKLFF
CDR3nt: TGCGCCAGCAGCCAAGATTGGGCCGGAACTAATGAAAAACTGTTTTTT

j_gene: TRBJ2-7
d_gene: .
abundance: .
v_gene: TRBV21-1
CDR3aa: CASNGWRGGSYEQYF
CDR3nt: TGTGCCAGCAACGGCTGGAGGGGAGGCTCCTACGAGCAGTACTTC

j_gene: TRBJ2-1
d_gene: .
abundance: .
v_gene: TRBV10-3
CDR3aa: CAISVYPLRQGGNEQFF
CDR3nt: TGTGCCATCAGTGTCTACCCCTTGAGACAGGGAGGCAATGAGCAGTTCTTC

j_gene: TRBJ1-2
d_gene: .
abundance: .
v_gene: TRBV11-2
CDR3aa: CASSLDPQGRGYGYTF
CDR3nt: TGTGCCAGCAGCTTGGACCCACAGGGACGCGGCTATGGCTACACCTTC

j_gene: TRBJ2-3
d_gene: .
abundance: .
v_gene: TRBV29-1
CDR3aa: CSVLAYRTDAQYF
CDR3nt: TGCAGCGTTCTTGCGTACCGCACAGATGCGCAGTATTTT

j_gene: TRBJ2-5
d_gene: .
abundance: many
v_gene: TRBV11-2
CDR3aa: CASSLDGLGDFQETQYF
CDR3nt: TGTGCCAGCAGCTTAGATGGACTCGGGGACTTTCAAGAGACCCAGTACTTC

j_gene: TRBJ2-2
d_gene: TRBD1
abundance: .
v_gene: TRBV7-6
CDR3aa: CASSSPWGQGAISGELFF
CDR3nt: TGTGCCAGCAGCTCACCTTGGGGACAGGGGGCAATAAGCGGGGAGCTGTTTTTT

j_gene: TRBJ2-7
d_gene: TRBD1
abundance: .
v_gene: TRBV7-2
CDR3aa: CASSPRTGPFYEQYF
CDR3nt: TGTGCCAGCAGCCCCCGGACAGGTCCTTTCTACGAGCAGTACTTC

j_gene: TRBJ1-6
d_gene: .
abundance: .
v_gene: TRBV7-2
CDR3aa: CASRDYMTQSYNSPLHF
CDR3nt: TGTGCCAGTCGGGATTACATGACGCAGTCCTATAATTCACCCCTCCACTTT

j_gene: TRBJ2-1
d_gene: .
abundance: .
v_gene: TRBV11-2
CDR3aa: CASSLAQAGSSYNEQFF
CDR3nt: TGTGCCAGCAGCTTAGCCCAGGCGGGGAGCTCCTACAATGAGCAGTTCTTC

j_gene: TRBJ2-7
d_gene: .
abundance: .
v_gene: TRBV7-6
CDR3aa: CASSAGGRQYEQYF
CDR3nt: TGTGCCAGCAGCGCTGGGGGGCGGCAATACGAGCAGTACTTC

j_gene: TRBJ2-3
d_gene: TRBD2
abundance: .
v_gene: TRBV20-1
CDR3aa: CSASMSSGRKDTQYF
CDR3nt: TGCAGTGCTAGTATGTCTAGCGGGAGGAAAGATACGCAGTATTTT

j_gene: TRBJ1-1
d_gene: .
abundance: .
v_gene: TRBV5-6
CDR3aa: CASSEPTLNTEAFF
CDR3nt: TGTGCCAGCAGCGAACCGACCTTGAACACTGAAGCTTTCTTT

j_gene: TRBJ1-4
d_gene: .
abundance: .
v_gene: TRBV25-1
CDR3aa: CASSAPHRGMDEKLFF
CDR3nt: TGTGCCAGTAGTGCCCCCCATCGGGGGATGGATGAAAAACTGTTTTTT

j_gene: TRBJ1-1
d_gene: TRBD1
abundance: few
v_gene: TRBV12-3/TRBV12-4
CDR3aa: CASSTTGTVNTEAFF
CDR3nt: TGTGCCAGCTCGACGACCGGGACAGTGAACACTGAAGCTTTCTTT

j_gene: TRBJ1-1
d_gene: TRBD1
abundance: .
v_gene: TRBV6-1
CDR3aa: CASIRDRAGAEAFF
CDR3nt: TGTGCCAGCATCAGAGACAGGGCTGGGGCTGAAGCTTTCTTT

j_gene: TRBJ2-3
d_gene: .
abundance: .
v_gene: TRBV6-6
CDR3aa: CASSYSRGLTDTQYF
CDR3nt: TGTGCCAGCAGTTACTCTAGGGGCCTCACAGATACGCAGTATTTT

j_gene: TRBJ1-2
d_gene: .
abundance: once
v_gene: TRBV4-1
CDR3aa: CASSQDVAYYGYTF
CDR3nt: TGCGCCAGCAGCCAAGATGTGGCATATTATGGCTACACCTTC

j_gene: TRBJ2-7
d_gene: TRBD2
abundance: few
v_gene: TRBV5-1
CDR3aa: CASSLGLAGGVSYEQYF
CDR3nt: TGCGCCAGCAGTCTAGGACTAGCGGGAGGGGTCTCCTACGAGCAGTACTTC

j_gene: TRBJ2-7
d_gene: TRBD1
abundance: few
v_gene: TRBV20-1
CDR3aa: CSALTGTGRSEQYF
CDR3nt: TGCAGTGCCCTTACCGGGACAGGGAGGTCCGAGCAGTACTTC

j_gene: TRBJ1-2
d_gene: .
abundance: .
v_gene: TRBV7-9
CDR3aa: CATTRADDSNYGYTF
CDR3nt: TGTGCCACGACCCGGGCGGATGACTCTAACTATGGCTACACCTTC

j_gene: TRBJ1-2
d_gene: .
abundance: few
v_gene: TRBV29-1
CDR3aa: CSVAPTNVRGYTF
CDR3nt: TGCAGCGTTGCCCCAACGAACGTTCGTGGCTACACCTTC

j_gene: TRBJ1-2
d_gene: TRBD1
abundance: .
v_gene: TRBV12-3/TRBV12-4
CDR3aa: CASSEGTGGWGYTF
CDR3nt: TGTGCCAGCAGCGAAGGGACAGGGGGATGGGGCTACACCTTC

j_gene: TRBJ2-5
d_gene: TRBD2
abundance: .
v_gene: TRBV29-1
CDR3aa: CSVERWMAGGVEALEETQYF
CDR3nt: TGCAGCGTTGAGAGGTGGATGGCGGGAGGAGTTGAGGCACTCGAAGAGACCCAGTACTTC

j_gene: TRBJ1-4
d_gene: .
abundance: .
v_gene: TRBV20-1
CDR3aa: CSARDQGWEKLFF
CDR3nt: TGCAGTGCTAGAGATCAGGGTTGGGAAAAACTGTTTTTT

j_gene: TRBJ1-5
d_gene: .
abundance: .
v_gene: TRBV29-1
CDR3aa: CSVGPGGNQPQHF
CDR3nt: TGCAGCGTTGGCCCAGGGGGCAATCAGCCCCAGCATTTT

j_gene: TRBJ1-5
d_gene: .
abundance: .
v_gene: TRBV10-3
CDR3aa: CAISEGQDQPQHF
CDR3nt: TGTGCCATCAGTGAGGGCCAGGATCAGCCCCAGCATTTT

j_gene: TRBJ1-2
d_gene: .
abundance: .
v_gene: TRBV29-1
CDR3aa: CSVETDLKGYGYTF
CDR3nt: TGCAGCGTGGAGACAGACCTCAAGGGCTATGGCTACACCTTC

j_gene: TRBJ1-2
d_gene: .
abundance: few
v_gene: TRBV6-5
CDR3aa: CASSRGDAGYTF
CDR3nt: TGTGCCAGCAGTCGGGGGGATGCTGGCTACACCTTC

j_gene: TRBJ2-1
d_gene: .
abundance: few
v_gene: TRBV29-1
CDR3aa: CSVVGGSWSYNEQFF
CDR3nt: TGCAGCGTTGTGGGGGGCAGTTGGTCCTACAATGAGCAGTTCTTC

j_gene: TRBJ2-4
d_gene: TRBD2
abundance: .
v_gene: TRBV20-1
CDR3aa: CSAHHSGRRDIQYF
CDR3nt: TGCAGTGCACACCATAGCGGGCGAAGGGACATTCAGTACTTC

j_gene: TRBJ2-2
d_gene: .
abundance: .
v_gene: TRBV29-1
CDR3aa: CSVLTNYMDRGGELFF
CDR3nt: TGCAGCGTACTGACGAACTACATGGATCGTGGCGGGGAGCTGTTTTTT

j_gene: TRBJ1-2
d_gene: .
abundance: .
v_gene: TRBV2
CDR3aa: CASRTDYYGYTF
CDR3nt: TGTGCCAGCAGGACAGATTACTATGGCTACACCTTC

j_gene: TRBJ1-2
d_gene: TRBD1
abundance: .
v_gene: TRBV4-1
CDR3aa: CASSQPDRGRRDYGYTF
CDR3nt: TGCGCCAGCAGCCAACCGGACAGGGGGCGCCGGGACTATGGCTACACCTTC

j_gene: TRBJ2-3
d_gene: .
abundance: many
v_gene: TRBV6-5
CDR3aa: CASSRTPRGDTQYF
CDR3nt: TGTGCCAGCAGTCGGACCCCACGGGGCGATACGCAGTATTTT

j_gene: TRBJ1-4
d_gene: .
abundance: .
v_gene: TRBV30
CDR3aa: CAWSTSGHFATNEKLFF
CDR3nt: TGTGCCTGGAGTACCTCGGGACATTTTGCAACTAATGAAAAACTGTTTTTT

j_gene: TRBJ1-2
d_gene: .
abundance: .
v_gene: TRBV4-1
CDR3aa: CASSQEFSPRETTFYGYTF
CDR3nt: TGCGCCAGCAGCCAAGAATTTAGTCCCCGGGAAACCACGTTTTATGGCTACACCTTC

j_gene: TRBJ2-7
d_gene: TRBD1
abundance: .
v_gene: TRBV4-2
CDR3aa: CASSQVTGSISEQYF
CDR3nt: TGTGCCAGCAGCCAAGTGACAGGGTCAATTAGCGAGCAGTACTTC

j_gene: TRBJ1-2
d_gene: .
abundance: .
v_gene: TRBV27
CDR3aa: CASSLGALRVGYDGYTF
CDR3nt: TGTGCCAGCAGTTTAGGGGCACTTAGGGTCGGGTATGATGGCTACACCTTC

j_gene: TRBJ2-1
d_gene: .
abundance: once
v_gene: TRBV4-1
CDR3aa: CASSQASAGPNKFF
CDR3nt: TGCGCCAGCAGCCAAGCCTCGGCGGGGCCGAACAAGTTCTTC

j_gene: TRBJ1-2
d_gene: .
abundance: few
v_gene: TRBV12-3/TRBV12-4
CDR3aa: CASSRDLANYGYTF
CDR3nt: TGTGCCAGCAGTCGGGACTTGGCTAACTATGGCTACACCTTC

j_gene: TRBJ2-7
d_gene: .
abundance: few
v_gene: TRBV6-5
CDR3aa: CAAGRFYEQYF
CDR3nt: TGTGCCGCGGGGAGGTTTTACGAGCAGTACTTC

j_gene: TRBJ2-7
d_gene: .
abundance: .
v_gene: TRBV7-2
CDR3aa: CASILQKAANSEQYF
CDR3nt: TGTGCCAGCATCCTTCAAAAGGCGGCAAACTCCGAGCAGTACTTC